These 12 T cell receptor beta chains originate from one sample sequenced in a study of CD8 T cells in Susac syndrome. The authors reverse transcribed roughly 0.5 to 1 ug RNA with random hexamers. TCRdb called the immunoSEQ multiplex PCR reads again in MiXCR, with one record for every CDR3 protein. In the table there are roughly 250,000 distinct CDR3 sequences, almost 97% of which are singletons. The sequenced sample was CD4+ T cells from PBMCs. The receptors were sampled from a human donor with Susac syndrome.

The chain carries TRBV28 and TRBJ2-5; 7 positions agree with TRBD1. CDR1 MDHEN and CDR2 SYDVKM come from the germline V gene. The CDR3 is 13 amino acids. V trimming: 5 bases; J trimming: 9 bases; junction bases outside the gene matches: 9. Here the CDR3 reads CASSLTGLGSQYF. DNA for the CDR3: TGTGCCAGCAGTCTGACAGGGCTCGGGTCCCAGTACTTC.

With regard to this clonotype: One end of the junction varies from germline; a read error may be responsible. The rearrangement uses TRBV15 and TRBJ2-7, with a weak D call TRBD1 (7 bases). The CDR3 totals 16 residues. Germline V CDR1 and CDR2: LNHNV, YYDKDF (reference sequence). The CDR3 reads CATSRDGGTANDEQYF. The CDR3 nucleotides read TGCGCCACCAGCAGAGATGGGGGGACAGCCAACGACGAGCAGTACTTC.

This CDR3 is CASGRAGEQFF. The CDR3 DNA reads as TGTGCCAGCGGGAGGGCGGGGGAGCAGTTCTTC. The chain carries TRBV6-5 and TRBJ2-1; TRBD2 matches 7 bases. The CDR3 loop spans 11 amino acids. The V gene's germline CDR1 is MNHEY and CDR2 SVGAGI. With 8 bases clipped from V and 10 bases from J, the junction kept 5 bases outside the gene matches.

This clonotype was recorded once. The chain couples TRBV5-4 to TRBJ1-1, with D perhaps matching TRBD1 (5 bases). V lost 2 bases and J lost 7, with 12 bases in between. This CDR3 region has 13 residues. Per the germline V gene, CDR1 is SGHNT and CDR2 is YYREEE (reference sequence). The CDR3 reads CASSFVGRNEAFF. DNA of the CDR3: TGTGCCAGCAGCTTTGTGGGGCGTAATGAAGCTTTCTTT. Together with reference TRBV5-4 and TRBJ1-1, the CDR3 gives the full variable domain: ETGVTQSPTHLIKTRGQQVTLRCSSQSGHNTVSWYQQALGQGPQFIFQYYREEENGRGNFPPRFSGLQFPNYSSELNVNALELDDSALYLCASSFVGRNEAFFGQGTRLTVV.

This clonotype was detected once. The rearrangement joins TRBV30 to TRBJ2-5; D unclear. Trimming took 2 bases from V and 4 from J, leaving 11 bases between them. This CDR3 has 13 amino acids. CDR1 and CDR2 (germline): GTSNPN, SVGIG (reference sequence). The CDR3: CAWSNVEGETQYF. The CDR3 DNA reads TGTGCCTGGAGTAACGTAGAAGGAGAGACCCAGTACTTC.

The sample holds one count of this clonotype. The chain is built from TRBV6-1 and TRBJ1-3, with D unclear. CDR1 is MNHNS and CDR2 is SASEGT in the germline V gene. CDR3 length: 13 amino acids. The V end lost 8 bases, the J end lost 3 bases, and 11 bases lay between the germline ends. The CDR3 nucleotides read TGTGCCAGCGAGCGGACCGATGGAAACACCATATATTTT. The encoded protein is CASERTDGNTIYF.

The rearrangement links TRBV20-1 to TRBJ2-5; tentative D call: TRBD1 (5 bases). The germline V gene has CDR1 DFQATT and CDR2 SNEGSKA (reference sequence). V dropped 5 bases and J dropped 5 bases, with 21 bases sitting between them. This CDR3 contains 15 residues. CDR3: CSAGRSWGAEETQYF. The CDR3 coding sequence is TGCAGTGCTGGGCGAAGTTGGGGCGCAGAGGAGACCCAGTACTTC.

CDR3 DNA sequence: TGTGCCAGCCAGGAGCAGGGCGCCAACGTCCTGACTTTC. Its translation is CASQEQGANVLTF. This sequence joins TRBV3-1 and TRBJ2-6; tentative D call: TRBD1 (5 bases). Per the germline V gene, CDR1 is LGHDT and CDR2 is YNNKEL (reference sequence). V gave up 8 bases and J gave up 7 bases, with 12 bases separating them. The CDR3 has 13 amino acids.

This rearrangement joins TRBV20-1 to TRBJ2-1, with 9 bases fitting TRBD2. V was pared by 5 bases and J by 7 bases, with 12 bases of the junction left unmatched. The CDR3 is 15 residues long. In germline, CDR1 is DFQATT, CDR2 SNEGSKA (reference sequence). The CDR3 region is CSAGLGGLASNEQFF. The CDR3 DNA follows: TGCAGTGCTGGGCTGGGGGGACTAGCTTCGAATGAGCAGTTCTTC.

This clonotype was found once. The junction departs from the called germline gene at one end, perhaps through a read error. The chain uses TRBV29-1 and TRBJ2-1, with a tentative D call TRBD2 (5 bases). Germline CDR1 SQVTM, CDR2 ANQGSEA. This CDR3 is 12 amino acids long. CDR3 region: CSVEEGSNEQFF. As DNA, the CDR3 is TGCAGCGTAGAAGAGGGTAGCAATGAGCAGTTCTTC.

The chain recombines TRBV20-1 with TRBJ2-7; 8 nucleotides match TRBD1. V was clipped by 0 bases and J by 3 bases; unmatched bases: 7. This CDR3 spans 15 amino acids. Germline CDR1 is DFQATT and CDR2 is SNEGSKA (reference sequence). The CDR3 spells CSARDARTGIYEQYF. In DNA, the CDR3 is TGCAGTGCTAGAGATGCCCGGACAGGGATCTACGAGCAGTACTTC.

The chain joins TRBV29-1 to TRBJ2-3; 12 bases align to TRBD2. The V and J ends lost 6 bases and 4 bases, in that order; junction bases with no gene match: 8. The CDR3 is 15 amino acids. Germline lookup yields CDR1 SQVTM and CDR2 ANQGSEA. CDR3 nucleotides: TGCAGCGTGCGACTAGCGGGAGCAAAGGCAGATACGCAGTATTTT. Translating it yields CSVRLAGAKADTQYF.